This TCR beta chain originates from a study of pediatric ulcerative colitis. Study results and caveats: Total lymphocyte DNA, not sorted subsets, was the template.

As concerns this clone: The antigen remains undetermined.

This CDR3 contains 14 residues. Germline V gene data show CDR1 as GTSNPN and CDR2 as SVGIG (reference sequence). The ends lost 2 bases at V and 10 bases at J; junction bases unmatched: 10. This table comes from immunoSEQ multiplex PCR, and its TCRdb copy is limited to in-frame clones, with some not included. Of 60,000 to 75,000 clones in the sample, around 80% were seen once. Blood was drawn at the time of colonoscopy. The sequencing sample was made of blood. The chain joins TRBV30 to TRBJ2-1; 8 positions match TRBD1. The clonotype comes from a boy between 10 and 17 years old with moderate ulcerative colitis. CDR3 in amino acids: CAWSFRTGQEEQFF. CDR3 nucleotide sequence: TGTGCCTGGAGTTTCCGGACAGGGCAGGAGGAGCAGTTCTTC.